The TCR beta chain described here comes from a study of cytomegalovirus exposure and HLA in healthy donors. General study findings and limits: TCR beta V segments were, for the most part, productive about 87% or about 30% of the time in an earlier analysis. The authors later found most CMV-associated TCR beta chains appeared HLA-restricted. There were reportedly fewer N-insertions in an Asian-associated ancestry cluster than the approximately 630-donor mean, in a later analysis.

PCR employed 60 Vbeta and 13 Jbeta primers. TCRdb keeps only in-frame clones here, not all; method: immunoSEQ multiplex PCR. The sample includes around 120,000 clones, over 60% of them seen just once. Germline V CDR1 and CDR2: MNHNS, SASEGT. The CDR3 spans 16 residues. The ends were cut back, 0 bases at V and 4 bases at J, with 16 bases in the middle. Comment on this clone: Its specificity is not known.

Sequencing used PBMCs. This rearrangement joins TRBV6-1 to TRBJ2-7; possible D gene TRBD1, 5 bases. The source of this sequence is a woman aged 25 to 39 in good health and CMV-seropositive. The CDR3 DNA sequence: TGTGCCAGCAGTGAAGCGCCTTGGGGCAGGGAATACGAGCAGTACTTC. It encodes CASSEAPWGREYEQYF.